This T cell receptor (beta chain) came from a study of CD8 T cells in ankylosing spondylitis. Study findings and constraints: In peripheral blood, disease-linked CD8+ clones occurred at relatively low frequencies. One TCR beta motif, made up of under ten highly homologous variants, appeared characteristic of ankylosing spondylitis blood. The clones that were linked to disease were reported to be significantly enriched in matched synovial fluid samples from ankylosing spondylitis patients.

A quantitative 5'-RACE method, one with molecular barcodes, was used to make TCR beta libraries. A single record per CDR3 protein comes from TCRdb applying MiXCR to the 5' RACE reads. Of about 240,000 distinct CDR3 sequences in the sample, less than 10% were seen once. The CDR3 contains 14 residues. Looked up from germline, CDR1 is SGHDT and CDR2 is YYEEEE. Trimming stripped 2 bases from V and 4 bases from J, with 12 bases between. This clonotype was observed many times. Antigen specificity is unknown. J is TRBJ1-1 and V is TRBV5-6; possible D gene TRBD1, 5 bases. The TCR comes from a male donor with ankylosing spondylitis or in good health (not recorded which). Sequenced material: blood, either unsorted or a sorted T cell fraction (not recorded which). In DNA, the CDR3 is TGTGCCAGCAGCTTTTATTCGGGGGGCACTGAAGCTTTCTTT. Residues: CASSFYSGGTEAFF.